The clone carrying this TCR beta chain was found a few times. Antigen specificity is unknown. This specimen includes other DNA sequences encoding the same CDR3. The whole isolated RNA underwent reverse transcription, so sequencing captured expressed TCRB transcripts. TCRdb's table, derived via immunoSEQ multiplex PCR, lists solely in-frame clones and lacks some. Altogether 300,000 to 350,000 clones are present, 14% being singletons, with the ten largest covering 5.5% to 7.5%. The data belong to a study of beta chain features in type 1 diabetes. CDR3 length: 11 residues. Trimming shortened V by 6 bases and J by 4 bases, and 8 bases separated the two germline ends. The germline CDR1 and CDR2 sequences are DFQATT and SNEGSKA (reference sequence). Study-level points and caveats: All four CD4+ subsets of Type 1 diabetes patients contained TCRB CDR3s that were moderately but significantly shorter.

The source is a man aged 25-45 years in good health. The gene calls are TRBV20-1 and TRBJ2-3; no firm D call. Sequenced sample: central memory CD4+ T cells from blood. The CDR3 nucleotides read TGCAGTGCGCGGAGAGCAGATACGCAGTATTTT. Amino acid sequence: CSARRADTQYF.